The text below deals with one TCR beta chain. Its antigen is not identified. This specimen belongs to a study of post-analysis software for immune sequencing data. Unique-molecular-identifier-tagged TCR beta cDNA libraries were used. Roughly 500,000 cDNA molecules were obtained from around 1 to 10 million T cells. TCRdb re-called the PCR reads through MiXCR, storing one row per CDR3 protein. This sample has approximately 460,000 distinct CDR3 sequences; roughly 45% occur once, and the top ten carry around 10%. The junction had 7 bases not matched to a gene; V was cut back by 3 bases and J by 8 bases. The CDR3 has 14 amino acids. Looked up from germline, CDR1 is MGHRA and CDR2 is YSYEKL. Study-wide results and limits: Those with multiple sclerosis, the patient group, showed significantly lower normalized Chao1 diversity than controls. Patients had higher frequencies than controls of five TRBV segments, including TRBV5-6, TRBV5-1 and TRBV20-1.

The gene calls are TRBV4-1 and TRBJ1-2, with 9 bases fitting TRBD1. The sequenced sample consisted of blood. This clonotype originated in a girl aged 5-17 years with multiple sclerosis. The CDR3 DNA reads as TGCGCCAGCAGCCACCGGGACAGGGAGGAGGGCTACACCTTC. It encodes CASSHRDREEGYTF.